Listed here are 4 T cell receptor beta chains from one sample, sequenced in a study of blood T cell repertoires in COVID-19. The protocol was immunoSEQ multiplex PCR, while the TCRdb copy is restricted to in-frame clones and leaves out a portion. The sample has some 390,000 clones, 85% to 90% seen once. The sequenced sample was PBMCs or T cells enriched from blood (not recorded which). These TCRs come from a woman younger than 45 who had recovered from COVID-19.

The rearrangement links TRBV28 to TRBJ1-6, with D unclear. CDR1 and CDR2 (germline): MDHEN, SYDVKM. V lost 1 base and J lost 12, with 19 bases in between. This CDR3 region has 16 residues. CDR3 in amino acids: CASSLSPGRPGLPLHF. The CDR3 DNA sequence: TGTGCCAGCAGTTTATCCCCGGGGAGGCCGGGGTTACCCCTCCACTTT.

Comment on this clone: One end of the junction is discordant with germline, which a read error may explain. The rearrangement joins TRBV20-1 to TRBJ1-6; 10 bases agree with TRBD1. The germline CDR1 and CDR2 sequences are DFQATT and SNEGSKA (reference sequence). The CDR3 has 14 residues. The DNA for the CDR3 is TGCAGTGCTAGTTCCGGGACAGGGGTTTCACTCCTCCACTTT. Its protein product is CSASSGTGVSLLHF.

The gene calls are TRBV7-2 and TRBJ2-7, with no clear D. V lost 0 bases, J lost 5 bases, and 8 bases lay in between. The CDR3 extends over 13 amino acids. The germline V gene has CDR1 SGHTA and CDR2 FQGNSA. CDR3: CASSLASVHEQYF. The CDR3 region has the DNA TGTGCCAGCAGCTTAGCGAGCGTCCACGAGCAGTACTTC.

The chain links TRBV9 to TRBJ1-1; 9 nucleotides align to TRBD1. V lost 3 bases, J lost 3 bases, and 9 bases stayed unmatched. Germline values: CDR1 SGDLS, CDR2 YYNGEE. This CDR3 has 16 amino acids. The CDR3 bases are TGTGCCAGCAGCGGCACAGGGGGCGCTTTGGACACTGAAGCTTTCTTT. Residues: CASSGTGGALDTEAFF.